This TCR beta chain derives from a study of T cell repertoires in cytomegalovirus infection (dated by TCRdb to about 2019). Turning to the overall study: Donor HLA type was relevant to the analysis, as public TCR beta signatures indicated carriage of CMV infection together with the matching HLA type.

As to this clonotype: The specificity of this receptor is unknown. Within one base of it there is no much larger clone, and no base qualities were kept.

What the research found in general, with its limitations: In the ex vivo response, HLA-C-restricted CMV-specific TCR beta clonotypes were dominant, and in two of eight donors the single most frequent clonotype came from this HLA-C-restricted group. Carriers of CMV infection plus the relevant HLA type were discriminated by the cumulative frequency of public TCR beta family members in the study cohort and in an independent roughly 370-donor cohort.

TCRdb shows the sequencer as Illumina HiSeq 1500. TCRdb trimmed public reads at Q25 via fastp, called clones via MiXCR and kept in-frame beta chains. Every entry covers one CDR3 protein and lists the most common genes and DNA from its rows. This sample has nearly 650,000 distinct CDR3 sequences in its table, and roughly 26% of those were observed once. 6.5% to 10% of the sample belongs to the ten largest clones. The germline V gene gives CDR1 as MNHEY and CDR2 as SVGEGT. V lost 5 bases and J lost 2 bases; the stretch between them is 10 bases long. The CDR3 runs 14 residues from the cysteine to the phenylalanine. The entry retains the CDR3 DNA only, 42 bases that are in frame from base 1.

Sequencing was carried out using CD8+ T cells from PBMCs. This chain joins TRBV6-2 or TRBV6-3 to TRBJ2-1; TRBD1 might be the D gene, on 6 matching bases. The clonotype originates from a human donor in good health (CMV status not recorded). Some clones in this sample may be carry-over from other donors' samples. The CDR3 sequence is CASSVDSPYNEQFF. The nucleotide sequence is TGTGCCAGCAGTGTGGACAGTCCCTACAATGAGCAGTTCTTC.